These 30 T cell receptor beta chains came from one sample sequenced in a study of graft-versus-host responses after intestinal transplantation. The protocol was immunoSEQ multiplex PCR, while the TCRdb copy is restricted to in-frame clones and leaves out a portion. The sample includes some 70,000 clones, roughly 92% of them seen just once. Material: bone marrow, obtained roughly 780 days after intestinal transplantation. The receptors were sampled from a human patient who received an intestinal transplant, so some T cells may come from the graft donor.

This clone was detected only once. The chain carries TRBV19 and TRBJ2-7; D perhaps matches TRBD1 (6 bases). CDR1 LNHDA and CDR2 SQIVND come from the germline V gene (reference sequence). The CDR3 has 15 amino acids. The V end was cut by 4 bases, the J end by 2 bases, with 15 bases between. CDR3: CASSNRGLPAYEQYF. In DNA, the CDR3 is TGTGCCAGTAGTAATAGGGGGTTGCCGGCCTACGAGCAGTACTTC.

The rearrangement joins TRBV7-9 to TRBJ2-2; the D is unclear. The CDR3 totals 12 residues. CDR1 is SEHNR and CDR2 is FQNEAQ in the germline V gene (reference sequence). Trimming took off 2 bases at V and 6 bases at J, with 4 bases between the two ends. In nucleotides, the CDR3 is TGTGCCAGCAGCTTACGAGCCGGGGAGCTGTTTTTT. This codes for CASSLRAGELFF.

The gene calls are TRBV4-1 and TRBJ2-1; 8 bases are shared with TRBD2. The junction had 3 bases not matched to a gene; V was cut back by 0 bases and J by 2 bases. This CDR3 spans 16 amino acids. Germline V gene data show CDR1 as MGHRA and CDR2 as YSYEKL. The CDR3 loop reads CASSQEAGAAYNEQFF. The DNA of the CDR3 is TGCGCCAGCAGCCAAGAAGCGGGAGCGGCCTACAATGAGCAGTTCTTC.

The chain joins TRBV5-1 to TRBJ2-7; 8 bases line up with TRBD1. The V gene's germline CDR1 is SGHRS and CDR2 YFSETQ. The V gene end was trimmed by 5 bases and the J gene end by 6 bases; junction bases not matched to a gene: 7. The CDR3 has 13 amino acids. Here the CDR3 DNA reads TGCGCCAGCAGTTCCAGGGGGCGGATCGAGCAGTACTTC. Translated, it gives CASSSRGRIEQYF.

This clone has a single count. V and J are TRBV14 and TRBJ2-3; TRBD2 matches 9 bases. The CDR3 is 17 residues long. Germline V gene lookup returns CDR1 SGHDN and CDR2 FVKESK. The V segment lost 3 bases and the J segment 2 bases; nucleotides outside the gene matches: 9. Here the CDR3 reads CASSQGALAGYTDTQYF. Here the CDR3 DNA reads TGTGCCAGCAGCCAGGGTGCCCTAGCGGGGTACACAGATACGCAGTATTTT. Full variable domain (missing parts from reference TRBV14 and TRBJ2-3): EAGVTQFPSHSVIEKGQTVTLRCDPISGHDNLYWYRRVMGKEIKFLLHFVKESKQDESGMPNNRFLAERTGGTYSTLKVQPAELEDSGVYFCASSQGALAGYTDTQYFGPGTRLTVL.

The chain links TRBV9 to TRBJ2-2; D unresolved. In germline, CDR1 is SGDLS, CDR2 YYNGEE. The V and J ends lost 1 base and 6 bases respectively, with 10 bases between them. The CDR3 has 14 amino acids. The CDR3 region is CASSVSWRAGELFF. The DNA of the CDR3 is TGTGCCAGCAGCGTATCCTGGCGCGCCGGGGAGCTGTTTTTT. The whole variable domain, remainder taken from reference TRBV9 and TRBJ2-2, is DSGVTQTPKHLITATGQRVTLRCSPRSGDLSVYWYQQSLDQGLQFLIQYYNGEERAKGNILERFSAQQFPDLHSELNLSSLELGDSALYFCASSVSWRAGELFFGEGSRLTVL.

The CDR3: CASSLRGGAGEQYF. Written as DNA, the CDR3 is TGTGCCAGCAGCTTACGAGGGGGCGCGGGCGAGCAGTACTTC. The chain employs TRBV11-1 and TRBJ2-7; TRBD1 aligns across 7 bases. Per germline, CDR1 SGHAT and CDR2 FQDESV (reference sequence). This CDR3 is built from 14 residues. V lost 2 bases to trimming and J lost 6 bases; unmatched junction nucleotides: 7.

The V gene is TRBV10-3, the J gene TRBJ2-2, with 11 bases lining up with TRBD2. This CDR3 region has 17 residues. Germline V gene lookup returns CDR1 ENHRY and CDR2 SYGVKD. The ends lost 1 base at V and 6 bases at J; junction bases unmatched: 7. CDR3 residues: CAISEYLSGRASGELFF. CDR3 nucleotide sequence: TGTGCCATCAGTGAGTACCTTAGCGGGAGGGCCTCCGGGGAGCTGTTTTTT.

This clone was seen once. The rearrangement uses TRBV19 and TRBJ1-5, with D perhaps matching TRBD1 (6 bases). Germline lookup yields CDR1 LNHDA and CDR2 SQIVND (reference sequence). This CDR3 region has 14 residues. V was trimmed by 4 bases and J by 4 bases, leaving 11 bases between them. Here the CDR3 DNA reads TGTGCCAGTAGTAATGGGGGCACTAATCAGCCCCAGCATTTT. As protein: CASSNGGTNQPQHF.

J is TRBJ2-7 and V is TRBV6-6; D is unclear. With 2 bases removed from V and 4 bases from J, the gap between germline ends came to 9 bases. This CDR3 region has 13 residues. The germline V gene has CDR1 MNHNY and CDR2 SVGAGI (reference sequence). The CDR3, as DNA: TGTGCCAGCAGTTACGAGGCCTCTTACGAGCAGTACTTC. Translation: CASSYEASYEQYF.

The chain is built from TRBV7-3 and TRBJ2-1, with 8 bases identical to TRBD2. After removal of 6 bases from V and 7 bases from J, the junction contained 17 bases not matched to a gene. Per germline, CDR1 SGHTA and CDR2 FQGTGA. The CDR3 has 17 residues. CDR3 sequence (DNA): TGTGCCAGCAGTCCAACCCCTCCCGGCGGGAGGTCTAATGAGCAGTTCTTC. It encodes CASSPTPPGGRSNEQFF.

The chain is built from TRBV7-3 and TRBJ2-1; 13 positions match TRBD2. This CDR3 spans 15 amino acids. V gave up 1 base and J gave up 6 bases; unmatched junction bases: 0. Per the germline V gene, CDR1 is SGHTA and CDR2 is FQGTGA. CDR3 sequence: CASSLRLAGGNEQFF. In nucleotides, the CDR3 is TGTGCCAGCAGCTTAAGACTAGCGGGGGGCAATGAGCAGTTCTTC.

The CDR3 coding sequence is TGTGCCAGCATTCTGGGGGGCTATAGCAATCAGCCCCAGCATTTT. Protein product: CASILGGYSNQPQHF. The chain couples TRBV6-1 to TRBJ1-5, with D perhaps TRBD1 (6 bases). V shed 7 bases and J shed 0 bases, with 13 bases lying between them. Germline CDR1 reads MNHNS; CDR2 reads SASEGT. The CDR3 has 15 residues.

The V call is TRBV27, the J call TRBJ2-5, with D unclear. Germline CDR1 is MNHEY and CDR2 is SMNVEV (reference sequence). The CDR3 spans 17 residues. The V and J ends lost 4 bases and 0 bases respectively, with 18 bases between them. The CDR3 DNA sequence: TGTGCCAGCAGTTCATACTCCTGGGAAAACAACCAAGAGACCCAGTACTTC. Its translation is CASSSYSWENNQETQYF.

The chain is built from TRBV4-1 and TRBJ1-1; D remains ambiguous. The ends were cut back, 1 base at V and 10 bases at J, with 19 bases in the middle. CDR3 length: 15 amino acids. Per the germline V gene, CDR1 is MGHRA and CDR2 is YSYEKL. The CDR3 coding sequence is TGCGCCAGCAGCCAAGGGTCGGGCTCCCAAGGAGGAGCTTTCTTT. It encodes CASSQGSGSQGGAFF.

In the case of this clone: This sample includes further DNA sequences coding for the same CDR3. The V call is TRBV20-1, the J call TRBJ2-7; D not certain. Germline V gene sequence: CDR1 DFQATT, CDR2 SNEGSKA (reference sequence). V lost 0 bases, J lost 1 base, and 1 base lay in between. The CDR3 is made up of 11 amino acids. In DNA form, the CDR3 reads TGCAGTGCTAGAGATTCCTACGAGCAGTACTTC. It encodes CSARDSYEQYF.

V usage is TRBV7-2 and J usage is TRBJ2-1, with 8 bases that match TRBD2. This CDR3 comprises 12 residues. Germline V gene sequence: CDR1 SGHTA, CDR2 FQGNSA. J was trimmed by 13 bases and V by 2 bases; bases with no gene match: 4. The CDR3 here is CASSLLGTSQFF. The CDR3 region has the DNA TGTGCCAGCAGCTTATTAGGGACTAGTCAGTTCTTC.

The chain combines TRBV6-5 with TRBJ2-3; D is unresolved. The germline CDR1 and CDR2 sequences are MNHEY and SVGAGI. This CDR3 contains 15 residues. Trimming removed 6 bases at V and 2 bases at J, with 15 bases between. The CDR3 reads CASSQTGSYTDTQYF. The CDR3 nucleotides are TGTGCCAGCAGCCAGACTGGAAGCTACACAGATACGCAGTATTTT.

J is TRBJ1-1 and V is TRBV10-2; D perhaps matches TRBD1 (5 bases). Germline CDR1 WSHSY, CDR2 SAAADI. The CDR3 spans 14 residues. V shed 8 bases and J shed 4 bases, with 17 bases lying between them. CDR3 nucleotides: TGCGCCAGCTTCACCGGGACGGGGAGCACTGAAGCTTTCTTT. Translating it yields CASFTGTGSTEAFF.

CDR3 region: CASSRDRGHYGYTF. In DNA form, the CDR3 reads TGCGCCAGCAGCCGGGACAGGGGGCACTATGGCTACACCTTC. The chain employs TRBV10-2 and TRBJ1-2; 12 bases are shared with TRBD1. The germline V gene encodes CDR1 WSHSY and CDR2 SAAADI. This CDR3 spans 14 amino acids. With V trimmed by 6 bases and J by 3 bases, 2 bases remained unmatched.

CDR3 coding DNA: TGTGCCAGCAGCTCACAGGGACTCGCGAACACTGAAGCTTTCTTT. Translation gives CASSSQGLANTEAFF. The chain joins TRBV5-6 to TRBJ1-1, with D maybe TRBD1 (6 bases). CDR3 length equals 15 residues. CDR1 is SGHDT, CDR2 YYEEEE, per germline. Trimming cost V 3 bases and J 1 base, with 13 bases left between them.

V and J are TRBV7-9 and TRBJ2-7, with D uncertain. Per germline, CDR1 SEHNR and CDR2 FQNEAQ (reference sequence). V lost 5 bases and J 0 bases, leaving 2 bases between the germline ends. The CDR3 is 11 amino acids. CDR3 nucleotides: TGTGCCAGCAGCCCCTCCTACGAGCAGTACTTC. This encodes CASSPSYEQYF. Full variable domain (rest looked up from reference TRBV7-9 and TRBJ2-7): DTGVSQNPRHKITKRGQNVTFRCDPISEHNRLYWYRQTLGQGPEFLTYFQNEAQLEKSRLLSDRFSAERPKGSFSTLEIQRTEQGDSAMYLCASSPSYEQYFGPGTRLTVT.

This clone was observed once. The chain carries TRBV5-1 and TRBJ2-1; D is unclear. CDR1 and CDR2 from the germline V gene are SGHRS and YFSETQ. This CDR3 has 16 amino acids. With 6 bases removed from V and 4 bases from J, the gap between germline ends came to 20 bases. CDR3 sequence reads: CASTSSLGLSYNEQFF. DNA of the CDR3: TGCGCCAGCACCTCATCATTGGGGTTATCGTACAATGAGCAGTTCTTC.

V usage is TRBV7-2 and J usage is TRBJ1-1; 10 bases align to TRBD1. This CDR3 is 15 amino acids long. The V gene end was trimmed by 1 base and the J gene end by 5 bases; junction bases not matched to a gene: 4. Germline V lookup: CDR1 SGHTA, CDR2 FQGNSA. The CDR3 is CASSLVGTGETEAFF. For the CDR3, the DNA is TGTGCCAGCAGCTTAGTTGGGACAGGGGAAACTGAAGCTTTCTTT.

The V call is TRBV6-1, the J call TRBJ2-1; 9 bases map to TRBD1. The junction had 4 bases not matched to a gene; V was cut back by 3 bases and J by 4 bases. The CDR3 loop spans 15 amino acids. CDR1 is MNHNS and CDR2 is SASEGT in the germline V gene. The DNA of the CDR3 is TGTGCCAGCAGTGAGGTACAGGGGGCTTACAATGAGCAGTTCTTC. It encodes CASSEVQGAYNEQFF.

The V gene is TRBV7-9, the J gene TRBJ1-2, with 10 nucleotides matching TRBD1. This CDR3 is 17 amino acids long. CDR1 and CDR2 from the germline V gene are SEHNR and FQNEAQ (reference sequence). With 5 bases clipped from V and 3 bases from J, the junction kept 12 bases outside the gene matches. The CDR3 DNA sequence: TGTGCCAGCAGCGCCGACAGGGGGCGCAAAAGGGACTATGGCTACACCTTC. Protein: CASSADRGRKRDYGYTF.

V and J are TRBV2 and TRBJ2-2, with 10 bases that match TRBD2. This CDR3 has 16 amino acids. The germline gives CDR1 SNHLY, CDR2 FYNNEI. V dropped 8 bases and J dropped 0; count of bases not matched to a gene: 6. CDR3 loop: CASVQREGSNTGELFF. The CDR3, as DNA: TGTGCCAGCGTGCAGCGGGAGGGCTCGAACACCGGGGAGCTGTTTTTT.

This chain connects TRBV5-1 to TRBJ1-3; D is unclear. This CDR3 has 15 amino acids. Deletions cut 2 bases from V and 0 bases from J, with 9 bases between. CDR1 SGHRS and CDR2 YFSETQ come from the germline V gene. CDR3 sequence reads: CASSFAGSSGNTIYF. The CDR3 DNA reads TGCGCCAGCAGCTTTGCGGGGAGCTCTGGAAACACCATATATTTT.

The chain carries TRBV20-1 and TRBJ2-4, with TRBD1 as a possible D gene (5 bases). Germline values: CDR1 DFQATT, CDR2 SNEGSKA (reference sequence). The CDR3 contains 11 residues. Deletions cut 3 bases from V and 5 bases from J, with 5 bases between. CDR3 DNA sequence: TGCAGTGCTAGGGGGCAAAACATTCAGTACTTC. The encoded protein is CSARGQNIQYF.

The CDR3 region is CASSSDVWGNEQFF. Here the CDR3 DNA reads TGTGCCAGCAGCTCGGACGTATGGGGCAATGAGCAGTTCTTC. The V and J genes are TRBV7-2 and TRBJ2-1, with D uncertain. The ends were cut back, 4 bases at V and 6 bases at J, with 13 bases in the middle. The CDR3 spans 14 residues. From germline, CDR1 is SGHTA and CDR2 FQGNSA.